The 7 T cell receptor beta chains in this list originate from one sample, sequenced in a study of cytomegalovirus exposure and HLA in healthy donors. PCR was performed using 60 Vbeta and 13 Jbeta primers. Measured with immunoSEQ multiplex PCR; TCRdb has only the in-frame clones, and not every one. This sample yields around 190,000 clones, of which around 75% are seen a single time; 3.1% belongs to the top ten. The sequenced sample was PBMCs. The receptors here all came from a woman aged 30 to 39 in good health and CMV-seropositive.

Details on this clone: The sample carries other DNA sequences with the same CDR3. The chain combines TRBV5-4 with TRBJ1-2; TRBD1 agrees at 7 bases. The CDR3 extends over 15 amino acids. Trimming at V came to 4 bases and at J to 4 bases, leaving 10 bases not matched to a gene. Germline CDR1 SGHNT, CDR2 YYREEE (reference sequence). CDR3 sequence (DNA): TGTGCCAGCAGCGCATTGAGACAGGGAGGCTATGGCTACACCTTC. Translation gives CASSALRQGGYGYTF.

The chain uses TRBV29-1 and TRBJ2-2; TRBD2 aligns across 7 bases. This CDR3 contains 16 residues. The germline gives CDR1 SQVTM, CDR2 ANQGSEA. V gave up 4 bases and J gave up 0 bases; unmatched junction bases: 8. Written as DNA, the CDR3 is TGCAGCGTTGTGTCTAGCGGAGAAACGAACACCGGGGAGCTGTTTTTT. Translation: CSVVSSGETNTGELFF.

V gene TRBV4-1 combines with J gene TRBJ2-5, with 14 bases matching TRBD2. This CDR3 is built from 18 residues. V was pared by 1 base and J by 5 bases, with 9 bases of the junction left unmatched. Germline V gene data show CDR1 as MGHRA and CDR2 as YSYEKL. The CDR3 reads CASSQVLTSGRAGETQYF. CDR3 nucleotide sequence: TGCGCCAGCAGCCAAGTGCTGACTAGCGGGAGGGCTGGTGAGACCCAGTACTTC.

The chain joins TRBV9 to TRBJ2-3, with D tentatively TRBD2 (6 bases). The CDR3 loop spans 15 amino acids. From germline, CDR1 is SGDLS and CDR2 YYNGEE. V was pared by 4 bases and J by 2 bases, with 14 bases between. In DNA form, the CDR3 reads TGTGCCAGCAGCCCGGGACTGGATTACACAGATACGCAGTATTTT. The encoded protein is CASSPGLDYTDTQYF.

The chain couples TRBV5-4 to TRBJ1-1; TRBD1 might be the D (5 bases). The CDR3 runs 19 residues. CDR1 SGHNT and CDR2 YYREEE come from the germline V gene (reference sequence). V dropped 4 bases and J dropped 0 bases, with 25 bases sitting between them. CDR3 coding DNA: TGTGCCAGCAGCCCCCGGGGGGGTGTACAGAATAACATGAACACTGAAGCTTTCTTT. Amino acids: CASSPRGGVQNNMNTEAFF.

The chain recombines TRBV4-1 with TRBJ1-2; D call uncertain. Germline CDR1 reads MGHRA; CDR2 reads YSYEKL. Trimming took off 3 bases at V and 7 bases at J, with 12 bases between the two ends. There are 13 residues in the CDR3. In DNA, the CDR3 is TGCGCCAGCAGCCAGACGGACTCAGCTGGCTACACCTTC. Translating gives CASSQTDSAGYTF.

The rearrangement links TRBV5-4 to TRBJ1-1; 9 positions match TRBD1. Germline V CDR1 and CDR2: SGHNT, YYREEE (reference sequence). V lost 0 bases to trimming and J lost 0 bases; unmatched junction nucleotides: 3. The CDR3 is made up of 16 amino acids. CDR3 DNA: TGTGCCAGCAGCTTGGGTGGGACAGGGATGAACACTGAAGCTTTCTTT. Translated, it gives CASSLGGTGMNTEAFF.